Presented here are 25 T cell receptor beta chains from one specimen sequenced in a study of identical twins. MiXCR, run by TCRdb on the 5' RACE reads, gives a single entry per CDR3 protein. The sample records about 890,000 distinct CDR3 sequences, around an eighth being singletons. These data were also filed under a second study, of yellow fever vaccine responses in identical twins.

Sequenced input: PBMCs. The receptor source for this set is a woman between 18 and 29 years old in good health.

This chain connects TRBV28 to TRBJ2-7, with TRBD1 as a possible D gene (7 bases). Germline V gives CDR1 MDHEN, CDR2 SYDVKM. Trimming left V 5 bases short and J 5 bases short, with 13 bases between. The CDR3 is made up of 13 amino acids. The CDR3 coding sequence is TGTGCCAGCAGTGGGCAGGGGGGCAACGAGCAGTACGTC. It is translated as CASSGQGGNEQYV.

The chain uses TRBV25-1 and TRBJ1-4, with D possibly being TRBD1 (6 bases). The CDR3 has 15 amino acids. The V and J ends lost 1 base and 8 bases respectively, with 14 bases between them. Germline CDR1 reads MGHDK; CDR2 reads SYGVNS. DNA of the CDR3: TGTGCCAGCAGTGAATGGTTCAGGGGTGCGGAAAAACTGTTTTTT. Its protein is CASSEWFRGAEKLFF. The variable domain in full, with the rest retrieved from reference TRBV25-1 and TRBJ1-4, is EADIYQTPRYLVIGTGKKITLECSQTMGHDKMYWYQQDPGMELHLIHYSYGVNSTEKGDLSSESTVSRIRTEHFPLTLESARPSHTSQYLCASSEWFRGAEKLFFGSGTQLSVL.

This clonotype was picked up many times. The chain links TRBV7-8 to TRBJ1-5, with D uncertain. The CDR3 has 14 amino acids. Germline values: CDR1 SGHVS, CDR2 FQNEAQ. V was shortened by 6 bases and J by 3 bases, with 12 bases between the two germline ends. The CDR3 DNA reads as TGTGCCAGCAGTTTGGTAGGGATCAATCAGCCCCAGCATTTT. This codes for CASSLVGINQPQHF.

This chain links TRBV20-1 with TRBJ2-4; 8 bases map to TRBD2. CDR3 length: 14 residues. The V segment lost 5 bases and the J segment 6 bases; nucleotides outside the gene matches: 9. The germline gives CDR1 DFQATT, CDR2 SNEGSKA (reference sequence). CDR3 region: CSAPPGLVPNIQYF. The CDR3 DNA reads TGCAGTGCTCCACCGGGACTAGTTCCAAACATTCAGTACTTC.

This clonotype was detected a few times. This chain links TRBV20-1 with TRBJ2-3, with 9 bases lining up with TRBD2. Germline CDR1 DFQATT, CDR2 SNEGSKA (reference sequence). This CDR3 contains 15 residues. V shed 4 bases and J 1 base; nucleotides not matched to a gene: 6. CDR3 DNA sequence: TGCAGTGCTATAAAGCGGGAGGCCCGCACAGATACGCAGTATTTT. Amino acid sequence: CSAIKREARTDTQYF.

This chain uses TRBV11-2 with TRBJ1-2, with D hard to call. Trimming removed 6 bases at V and 3 bases at J, with 11 bases between. The V gene's germline CDR1 is SGHAT and CDR2 FQNNGV. CDR3 size: 13 residues. CDR3 in DNA: TGTGCCAGCAGACACGGACTTTACTATGGCTACACCTTC. This translates into CASRHGLYYGYTF.

Only a few counts were recorded for this clonotype. V is TRBV25-1 and J is TRBJ2-1, with 10 bases that match TRBD2. V trimming: 4 bases; J trimming: 5 bases; junction bases outside the gene matches: 5. The CDR3 runs 15 residues. From germline, CDR1 is MGHDK and CDR2 SYGVNS. The CDR3 loop is CASSVGGLANNEQFF. CDR3 nucleotides: TGTGCCAGCAGTGTGGGGGGACTAGCGAACAATGAGCAGTTCTTC.

The table lists this clonotype with a few counts. The J gene is TRBJ1-6, the V gene TRBV7-6; a possible D gene is TRBD1 (6 bases). Germline values: CDR1 SGHVS, CDR2 FNYEAQ. Trimming took off 6 bases at V and 9 bases at J, with 18 bases between the two ends. The CDR3 contains 15 residues. The CDR3 sequence is CASSGHGQGSSPLHF. Written as DNA, the CDR3 is TGTGCCAGCAGTGGTCACGGCCAGGGGAGTTCACCCCTCCACTTT.

This clonotype was seen more than once but under ten times. V and J are TRBV5-1 and TRBJ2-5; 7 bases fit TRBD2. Unmatched junction bases numbered 11, after V lost 4 bases and J lost 2 bases. The germline V gene has CDR1 SGHRS and CDR2 YFSETQ. The CDR3 has 16 amino acids. CDR3 DNA sequence: TGCGCCAGCAGCCCCTTTGCAGCGGGAATACAAGAGACCCAGTACTTC. Translation gives CASSPFAAGIQETQYF.

In DNA form, the CDR3 reads TGTGCCAGCACCGAAGTGGGGCCCACCGGGGAGCTGTTTTTT. It specifies CASTEVGPTGELFF. The chain has TRBV2 and TRBJ2-2; possibly TRBD1 for D (5 bases). Between the trimmed V and J ends, which lost 7 bases and 4 bases, there was a span of 13 bases. Looked up from germline, CDR1 is SNHLY and CDR2 is FYNNEI. The CDR3 totals 14 residues.

In its sample, this clonotype was seen a few times. V gene TRBV7-6 combines with J gene TRBJ2-7, with D hard to call. Germline CDR1 is SGHVS and CDR2 is FNYEAQ. V gave up 1 base and J gave up 5 bases, with 9 bases separating them. The length of the CDR3 is 13 residues. CDR3 residues: CASSLVSGDEQYV. In nucleotides, the CDR3 is TGTGCCAGCAGCTTAGTTTCTGGGGACGAGCAGTACGTC.

The genes are TRBV12-5 and TRBJ2-1; either TRBD1 or TRBD2 may supply D (5 bases each). Trimming took 6 bases from V and 11 from J, leaving 11 bases between them. The CDR3 is made up of 11 amino acids. The germline V gene encodes CDR1 LGHNT and CDR2 FRNRAP. CDR3 sequence (DNA): TGTGCTAGTGGGGGGGTCGGTAAGCAGTTCTTC. Translated, it gives CASGGVGKQFF.

This clonotype was observed many times. V usage is TRBV24-1 and J usage is TRBJ2-5, with 10 bases aligning to TRBD2. The CDR3 extends over 16 amino acids. V shed 0 bases, J shed 4 bases, and the junction held 4 bases outside the gene matches. Germline V gene data show CDR1 as KGHDR and CDR2 as SFDVKD. The CDR3 here is CATSDLASGRGETQYF. CDR3 coding DNA: TGTGCCACCAGTGATTTGGCTAGCGGGAGAGGAGAGACCCAGTACTTC.

The table lists this clonotype with a count of one. The gene calls are TRBV19 and TRBJ2-1; 7 bases match TRBD2. Trimming at V came to 1 base and at J to 8 bases, leaving 5 bases not matched to a gene. Germline CDR1 and CDR2: LNHDA and SQIVND (reference sequence). This CDR3 has 14 residues. CDR3 residues: CASSIVAGDYEQFF. Here the CDR3 DNA reads TGTGCCAGTAGTATAGTCGCGGGAGACTATGAGCAGTTCTTC.

The gene calls are TRBV10-2 and TRBJ2-5, with D perhaps matching TRBD1 or TRBD2 (5 bases each). The germline CDR1 and CDR2 sequences are WSHSY and SAAADI. The CDR3 covers 16 residues. V was cut by 10 bases and J by 0 bases, with 21 bases left in between. This CDR3 reads CATHWGPHLYQETQYF. DNA of the CDR3: TGCGCCACCCACTGGGGACCGCATCTTTACCAAGAGACCCAGTACTTC.

J is TRBJ1-1 and V is TRBV6-2 or TRBV6-3, with D tentatively TRBD1 (6 bases). The CDR3 loop spans 15 amino acids. V was clipped by 6 bases and J by 1 base, with 15 bases between them. The germline CDR1 and CDR2 sequences are MNHEY and SVGEGT. CDR3 coding DNA: TGTGCCAGCAGGAAGACAGGTCCCCAGAACACTGAAGCTTTCTTT. Amino acid sequence: CASRKTGPQNTEAFF.

This clonotype showed up just a few times. The chain employs TRBV28 and TRBJ1-4; D not resolved. The V end was cut by 8 bases, the J end by 8 bases, with 12 bases between. The CDR3 extends over 12 amino acids. Germline lookup yields CDR1 MDHEN and CDR2 SYDVKM. In DNA form, the CDR3 reads TGTGCCAGCGGGTACGGGGAAGAAAAACTGTTTTTT. Residues: CASGYGEEKLFF.

This clonotype has at least ten counts. The chain links TRBV28 to TRBJ1-2; 9 positions match TRBD1. Looked up from germline, CDR1 is MDHEN and CDR2 is SYDVKM. With 6 bases clipped from V and 8 bases from J, the junction kept 7 bases outside the gene matches. CDR3 length equals 13 residues. CDR3 loop: CASRPGTGYGYTF. For the CDR3, the DNA is TGTGCCAGCAGGCCCGGGACAGGGTACGGCTACACCTTC.

The CDR3 protein is CASSPEVSNQPQHF. DNA for the CDR3: TGTGCCAGCAGTCCCGAGGTGAGCAATCAGCCCCAGCATTTT. The rearrangement uses TRBV6-1 and TRBJ1-5; no reliable D call. Germline lookup yields CDR1 MNHNS and CDR2 SASEGT. This CDR3 spans 14 amino acids. Trimming left V 5 bases short and J 1 base short, with 9 bases between.

The V and J genes are TRBV20-1 and TRBJ2-1; 8 bases are shared with TRBD2. V was clipped by 0 bases and J by 8 bases; unmatched bases: 6. The CDR3 covers 14 residues. Germline CDR1 and CDR2: DFQATT and SNEGSKA (reference sequence). The CDR3 DNA is TGCAGTGCTAGAGAGGAGCGGGAGTACTATGAGCAGTTCTTC. This codes for CSAREEREYYEQFF.

This clonotype was observed a handful of times. The chain uses TRBV28 and TRBJ2-1; no clear D gene. There are 12 residues in the CDR3. Trimming took 2 bases from V and 7 from J, leaving 6 bases between them. Germline-derived CDR1 and CDR2 are MDHEN and SYDVKM. The CDR3 loop reads CASSLTINEQFF. CDR3 DNA sequence: TGTGCCAGCAGTTTAACTATAAATGAGCAGTTCTTC.

The chain couples TRBV6-1 to TRBJ2-1; D is possibly TRBD1 (5 bases). CDR1 and CDR2 from the germline V gene are MNHNS and SASEGT. This CDR3 has 14 residues. V lost 4 bases and J lost 6, with 13 bases in between. The CDR3 spells CASSVFDSTNEQFF. The CDR3 coding sequence is TGTGCCAGCAGTGTATTTGACAGTACCAATGAGCAGTTCTTC.

The sample holds a few counts of this clonotype. J is TRBJ2-2 and V is TRBV9; D remains ambiguous. This CDR3 contains 15 residues. The V end lost 0 bases, the J end lost 4 bases, and 10 bases lay between the germline ends. Looked up from germline, CDR1 is SGDLS and CDR2 is YYNGEE. The CDR3 loop reads CASSVGGMGTGELFF. CDR3 bases: TGTGCCAGCAGCGTAGGTGGGATGGGCACCGGGGAGCTGTTTTTT.

This clonotype was detected many times. The chain joins TRBV12-3 or TRBV12-4 to TRBJ1-5; no firm D call. This CDR3 is built from 14 residues. The V and J ends lost 1 base and 3 bases respectively, with 7 bases between them. The CDR3 spells CASSLVLNNQPQHF. In DNA, the CDR3 is TGTGCCAGCAGTTTAGTACTCAACAATCAGCCCCAGCATTTT.

The CDR3 DNA follows: TGTGCCAGCAGCAGGAGGGACAGGGAATTGACAGATACGCAGTATTTT. Its protein product is CASSRRDRELTDTQYF. This chain uses TRBV21-1 with TRBJ2-3; TRBD1, as called in the table, went unchecked against the DNA. TRBV21-1 is noted as a pseudogene. There are 16 residues in the CDR3.